This is a list of T cell receptor beta chains from one sample in a study of T cell responses to AZD1222 COVID-19 vaccine. Some clones are missing from TCRdb's copy, which holds only in-frame ones; the method was immunoSEQ multiplex PCR. Of 140,000 to 150,000 clones listed, more than 85% are singletons. The starting material was peripheral blood, obtained on day 0 of AZD1222 vaccination. Receptor source: an adult in good health. Each CDR3 is given with its conserved first and last residue. A D gene is named only where the DNA matches it firmly. The size entry is marked missing in some rows and otherwise reads once, few, many or a size class.

D gene | J gene | clone size | V gene | CDR3 protein | CDR3 DNA
NA | TRBJ2-7 | NA | TRBV5-3 | CARSYHPWEYF | TGTGCCAGAAGTTATCATCCGTGGGAGTACTTC
NA | TRBJ2-7 | NA | TRBV11-3 | CASSSQASYEQYF | TGTGCCAGCAGCTCCCAGGCCTCCTACGAGCAGTACTTC
NA | TRBJ1-2 | NA | TRBV7-9 | CASSLEGGRYGYTF | TGTGCCAGCAGCTTAGAGGGGGGGCGCTATGGCTACACCTTC
NA | TRBJ1-4 | NA | TRBV6-5 | CASSYTRDEKLFF | TGTGCCAGCAGCTATACCAGGGATGAAAAACTGTTTTTT
TRBD1 | TRBJ1-4 | NA | TRBV4-1 | CASSQPRQGGEKLFF | TGCGCCAGCAGCCAACCCCGACAGGGAGGGGAAAAACTGTTTTTT
NA | TRBJ1-6 | NA | TRBV2 | CASKGRVGSPLHF | TGTGCCAGCAAGGGCAGGGTCGGTTCACCCCTCCACTTT
TRBD1 | TRBJ1-2 | NA | TRBV5-4 | CASSQGQLYGYTF | TGTGCCAGCAGCCAGGGACAGCTCTATGGCTACACCTTC
NA | TRBJ2-1 | NA | TRBV11-2 | CASSYILSYNEQFF | TGTGCCAGCAGCTACATTCTCTCCTACAATGAGCAGTTCTTC
NA | TRBJ1-1 | NA | TRBV19 | CASSIFSLNTEAFF | TGTGCCAGTAGTATCTTCTCATTGAACACTGAAGCTTTCTTT
NA | TRBJ1-2 | NA | TRBV6-5 | CASSYSRDLGGYTF | TGTGCCAGCAGTTACTCCCGGGACTTAGGAGGCTACACCTTC
TRBD1 | TRBJ1-1 | NA | TRBV6-5 | CASTRTGVNTEAFF | TGTGCCAGCACTAGGACAGGGGTGAACACTGAAGCTTTCTTT
TRBD2 | TRBJ2-1 | NA | TRBV2 | CASRAGTSFYEQFF | TGTGCCAGCAGGGCCGGGACTAGTTTTTATGAGCAGTTCTTC
TRBD1 | TRBJ1-1 | once | TRBV5-4 | CASSRDRVRETFF | TGTGCCAGCAGCAGAGACAGGGTAAGGGAAACTTTCTTT
TRBD2 | TRBJ2-2 | NA | TRBV11-2 | CASRGGVGELFF | TGTGCCAGCCGCGGGGGGGTCGGGGAGCTGTTTTTT
NA | TRBJ2-5 | NA | TRBV2 | CASSVVRGATQYF | TGTGCCAGCAGTGTAGTCCGGGGGGCGACCCAGTACTTC
NA | TRBJ2-3 | NA | TRBV2 | CASGPSGDTQYF | TGTGCCAGCGGGCCATCCGGAGATACGCAGTATTTT
NA | TRBJ2-1 | NA | TRBV11-3 | CASTNYEQFF | TGTGCCAGCACCAACTATGAGCAGTTCTTC
NA | TRBJ1-2 | NA | TRBV30 | CAWRDKRLYGYTF | TGTGCCTGGAGGGACAAAAGACTTTATGGCTACACCTTC
NA | TRBJ2-3 | NA | TRBV9 | CASSVGDTQYF | TGTGCCAGCAGCGTTGGGGATACGCAGTATTTT
NA | TRBJ1-1 | NA | TRBV9 | CASSVDSLRTEAFF | TGTGCCAGCAGCGTGGACAGCCTAAGGACTGAAGCTTTCTTT
NA | TRBJ2-7 | few | TRBV6-6 | CASSYLDIYEQYF | TGTGCCAGCAGTTACCTGGACATCTACGAGCAGTACTTC
TRBD1 | TRBJ2-3 | NA | TRBV5-4 | CASSLRQGADTQYF | TGTGCCAGCAGCCTACGACAGGGCGCAGATACGCAGTATTTT
NA | TRBJ2-5 | NA | TRBV19 | CASSIRFGETQYF | TGTGCCAGTAGTATCCGTTTTGGTGAGACCCAGTACTTC
NA | TRBJ2-5 | NA | TRBV29-1 | CSVFRTAQETQYF | TGCAGCGTCTTCAGGACAGCCCAAGAGACCCAGTACTTC
NA | TRBJ1-1 | NA | TRBV9 | CASSVHLSGTEAFF | TGTGCCAGCAGCGTACACTTATCGGGCACTGAAGCTTTCTTT
TRBD2 | TRBJ2-1 | NA | TRBV2 | CASSVTSGRAHEQFF | TGTGCCAGCAGTGTGACTAGCGGGAGAGCCCATGAGCAGTTCTTC
NA | TRBJ2-7 | once | TRBV6-1 | CASSELRLGAYEQYF | TGTGCCAGCAGTGAACTCCGGTTAGGGGCCTACGAGCAGTACTTC
NA | TRBJ2-7 | once | TRBV11-2 | CASSLTTLSYF | TGTGCCAGCAGCTTGACAACCCTATCTTACTTC
NA | TRBJ1-1 | once | TRBV4-2 | CASNYGTQSNTEAFF | TGTGCCAGCAATTATGGGACGCAGTCGAACACTGAAGCTTTCTTT
TRBD2 | TRBJ2-1 | NA | TRBV18 | CASSPRLAGDHEQFF | TGTGCCAGCTCACCTCGACTAGCGGGAGATCATGAGCAGTTCTTC
NA | TRBJ2-3 | NA | TRBV9 | CASSLNEGGRTDTQYF | TGTGCCAGCAGCCTCAACGAAGGGGGGCGCACAGATACGCAGTATTTT
NA | TRBJ1-2 | once | TRBV3-1/TRBV3-2 | CASSPSSPYGYTF | TGTGCCAGCAGCCCTTCGTCCCCTTATGGCTACACCTTC
NA | TRBJ2-7 | NA | TRBV5-8 | CASSLRGVYEQYF | TGTGCCAGCAGCTTGAGGGGGGTTTACGAGCAGTACTTC